This T cell receptor beta chain was obtained from a study of cytomegalovirus exposure and HLA in healthy donors. Among the donors, all were healthy bone marrow donors. Comment on this clone: What it binds is not known.

General study results and limits: A reported reduction in N-insertions relative to the roughly 610-donor mean was seen in an Asian-associated ancestry cluster in a later analysis.

The V gene lost 11 bases and the J gene lost 2 bases, with 9 bases spanning the gap. Per germline, CDR1 PRHDT and CDR2 FYEKMQ (reference sequence). The CDR3 totals 11 residues. Primers for the PCR totalled 60 Vbeta and 13 Jbeta. Original processing notes: Per a later analysis, the number of unique TCR beta chains was about 80 million, of which 8.5 million to 11 million were shared. Sequencing was performed with immunoSEQ multiplex PCR; in TCRdb, only in-frame clones are kept and a portion is missing. For V, J and clone size, that table is used; D and trimming come from the DNA. The table lists over 150,000 clones, roughly 83% of them singletons.

The chain carries TRBV13 and TRBJ1-2; a weak D match, TRBD1 (5 bases). The source of this sequence is a boy younger than 10 in good health and CMV-seronegative. Sequencing was done on a sample of PBMCs. The CDR3 spells CAGAQNYGYTF. Written as DNA, the CDR3 is TGTGCCGGGGCCCAGAACTATGGCTACACCTTC.